The 14 T cell receptor beta chains presented below share a single source sample, sequenced in a study of cytomegalovirus exposure and HLA in healthy donors. The PCR contained 60 Vbeta and 13 Jbeta primers. The repertoire was sequenced with immunoSEQ multiplex PCR; TCRdb's copy has only in-frame clones and lacks some. This sample has some 130,000 clones; over 70% occur once, and the top ten carry around 1.5%. Sequencing input: PBMCs. These receptors came from a woman aged 18-29 years in good health and CMV-seronegative.

This clone was seen more than once but under ten times. This chain uses TRBV7-2 with TRBJ2-7; 10 bases map to TRBD2. Germline-derived CDR1 and CDR2 are SGHTA and FQGNSA. The CDR3 contains 13 residues. The CDR3 DNA reads TGTGAAAGGGTCACTAGCGGGGCCTACGAGCAGTACTTC. Translated, it gives CERVTSGAYEQYF.

This clone was observed a single time. The chain employs TRBV2 and TRBJ1-2; 7 nucleotides line up with TRBD1. The CDR3 consists of 14 residues. Germline assignment: CDR1 SNHLY and CDR2 FYNNEI. Trimming at V came to 1 base and at J to 5 bases, leaving 4 bases not matched to a gene. The CDR3 is CASSEGRDSYGYTF. The DNA of the CDR3 is TGTGCCAGCAGTGAAGGCCGGGACAGTTATGGCTACACCTTC. Full variable domain (missing parts from reference TRBV2 and TRBJ1-2): EPEVTQTPSHQVTQMGQEVILRCVPISNHLYFYWYRQILGQKVEFLVSFYNNEISEKSEIFDDQFSVERPDGSNFTLKIRSTKLEDSAMYFCASSEGRDSYGYTFGSGTRLTVV.

This rearrangement joins TRBV4-1 to TRBJ1-4; TRBD1 matches 7 bases. J was trimmed by 4 bases and V by 2 bases; bases with no gene match: 10. The CDR3 extends over 17 amino acids. The germline gives CDR1 MGHRA, CDR2 YSYEKL. The CDR3 nucleotides are TGCGCCAGCAGCCAACTTACGGCGGGGACAGTTAATGAAAAACTGTTTTTT. Translated, it gives CASSQLTAGTVNEKLFF.

The gene calls are TRBV30 and TRBJ1-1; no clear D gene. V lost 3 bases and J 6 bases, leaving 11 bases between the germline ends. CDR1 GTSNPN and CDR2 SVGIG come from the germline V gene (reference sequence). CDR3 length equals 12 residues. CDR3 sequence: CAWSEQIPEAFF. The CDR3 coding sequence is TGTGCCTGGAGCGAACAGATTCCTGAAGCTTTCTTT.

V and J are TRBV5-1 and TRBJ2-2, with TRBD1 matching over 8 bases. V was pared by 4 bases and J by 1 base, with 6 bases of the junction left unmatched. The V gene's germline CDR1 is SGHRS and CDR2 YFSETQ. This CDR3 is built from 16 residues. Here the CDR3 reads CASSLRTGWNTGELFF. CDR3 bases: TGCGCCAGCAGCCTGCGGACAGGGTGGAACACCGGGGAGCTGTTTTTT.

In its sample, this clone was seen a few times. The rearrangement uses TRBV9 and TRBJ2-3; 7 nucleotides match TRBD2. The V and J ends lost 4 bases and 3 bases, in that order; junction bases with no gene match: 11. CDR3 length: 16 residues. Germline values: CDR1 SGDLS, CDR2 YYNGEE. DNA of the CDR3: TGTGCCAGCAGCCCCGAGGGAGGGGAAAATACAGATACGCAGTATTTT. Translating it yields CASSPEGGENTDTQYF.

The chain couples TRBV2 to TRBJ1-4; TRBD1 might be the D (5 bases). The CDR3 has 14 residues. Trimming removed 8 bases from V and 7 bases from J, with 17 bases in between. CDR1 SNHLY and CDR2 FYNNEI come from the germline V gene. This chain's CDR3 is CASGGAVSGEKLFF. The DNA for the CDR3 is TGTGCCAGCGGAGGGGCCGTGAGCGGTGAAAAACTGTTTTTT.

Concerning this clone itself: This CDR3 is also generated by other DNA sequences in the sample. The rearrangement uses TRBV30 and TRBJ2-2; TRBD2 agrees at 12 bases. The V and J ends lost 4 bases and 4 bases, in that order; junction bases with no gene match: 7. This CDR3 comprises 16 residues. The V gene's germline CDR1 is GTSNPN and CDR2 SVGIG (reference sequence). In nucleotides, the CDR3 is TGTGCCTGGATCCTAGCGGGAGGGCCGGGCACCGGGGAGCTGTTTTTT. Translation gives CAWILAGGPGTGELFF.

The V gene is TRBV5-4, the J gene TRBJ1-2; 7 nucleotides line up with TRBD1. There are 13 residues in the CDR3. Germline V lookup: CDR1 SGHNT, CDR2 YYREEE (reference sequence). Losses at the gene ends were 2 bases for V and 8 bases for J; bases not matched to a gene: 6. The CDR3 DNA follows: TGTGCCAGCAGCTTAGGACAGGATGAAGGCTACACCTTC. It codes for CASSLGQDEGYTF.

The J gene is TRBJ2-7, the V gene TRBV9, with D unclear. CDR1 and CDR2 (germline): SGDLS, YYNGEE. This CDR3 comprises 13 residues. Trimming removed 4 bases from V and 3 bases from J, with 11 bases in between. In DNA, the CDR3 is TGTGCCAGCAGCCCTGGGCCCATCTACGAGCAGTACTTC. This codes for CASSPGPIYEQYF.

The chain employs TRBV4-1 and TRBJ1-3; 8 bases are a match to TRBD1. The germline CDR1 and CDR2 sequences are MGHRA and YSYEKL. This CDR3 has 17 residues. V was pared by 1 base and J by 0 bases, with 5 bases of the junction left unmatched. In DNA, the CDR3 is TGCGCCAGCAGCCAAGTCAGGGGGCGCGCCTCTGGAAACACCATATATTTT. Translating it yields CASSQVRGRASGNTIYF.

This chain links TRBV30 with TRBJ2-7; TRBD1 might be the D (5 bases). The CDR3 contains 12 residues. Germline V gives CDR1 GTSNPN, CDR2 SVGIG (reference sequence). V lost 0 bases to trimming and J lost 7 bases, with 10 bases between them. The CDR3 region has the DNA TGTGCCTGGAGTGTACAGGCTGGAGAGCAGTACTTC. Its translation: CAWSVQAGEQYF.

The V gene is TRBV4-1, the J gene TRBJ1-4; D gene unclear. CDR3 length: 14 residues. Trimming removed 0 bases from V and 10 bases from J, with 12 bases in between. Germline V lookup: CDR1 MGHRA, CDR2 YSYEKL. CDR3 region: CASSQDIRVGKLFF. DNA of the CDR3: TGCGCCAGCAGCCAAGATATCCGGGTGGGAAAACTGTTTTTT.

The V and J genes are TRBV5-4 and TRBJ2-5, with D hard to call. The CDR3 totals 15 residues. Germline assignment: CDR1 SGHNT and CDR2 YYREEE (reference sequence). V lost 1 base, J lost 2 bases, and 12 bases lay in between. The CDR3 coding sequence is TGTGCCAGCAGCTTGTTACCACTTTCTCAAGAGACCCAGTACTTC. As protein: CASSLLPLSQETQYF.